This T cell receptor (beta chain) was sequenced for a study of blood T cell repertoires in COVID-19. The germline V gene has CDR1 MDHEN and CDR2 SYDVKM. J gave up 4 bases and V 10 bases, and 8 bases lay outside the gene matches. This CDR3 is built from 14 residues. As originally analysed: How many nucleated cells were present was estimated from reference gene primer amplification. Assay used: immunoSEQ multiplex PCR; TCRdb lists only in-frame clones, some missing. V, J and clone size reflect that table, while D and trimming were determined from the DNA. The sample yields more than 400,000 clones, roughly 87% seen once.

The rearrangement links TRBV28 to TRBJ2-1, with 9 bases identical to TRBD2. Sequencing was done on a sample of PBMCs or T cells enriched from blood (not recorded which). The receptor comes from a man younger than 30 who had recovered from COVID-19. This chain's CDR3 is CATHSSGVYNEQFF. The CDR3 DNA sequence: TGTGCCACCCACTCTAGCGGGGTATACAATGAGCAGTTCTTC.